Following are 13 T cell receptor beta chains from one sample sequenced in a study of cytomegalovirus exposure and HLA in healthy donors. Primers included in the PCR were 60 Vbeta and 13 Jbeta primers. Assay: immunoSEQ multiplex PCR; the TCRdb copy retains only in-frame clones and omits some. The sample lists roughly 140,000 clones; about four fifths were seen once. Specimen: PBMCs. Receptor source: a man aged 35-49 years in good health and CMV-seropositive.

The rearrangement uses TRBV15 and TRBJ2-1, with 7 positions matching TRBD1. The V segment lost 1 base and the J segment 9 bases; nucleotides outside the gene matches: 12. Germline-derived CDR1 and CDR2 are LNHNV and YYDKDF (reference sequence). CDR3 length: 16 amino acids. The CDR3 spells CATSRALGGSDGEQFF. CDR3 DNA: TGTGCCACCAGCAGAGCCTTAGGGGGCAGCGATGGTGAGCAGTTCTTC.

This chain uses TRBV6-5 with TRBJ1-2, with TRBD1 identical over 12 bases. Unmatched junction bases numbered 6, after V lost 6 bases and J lost 4 bases. The CDR3 has 15 residues. From germline, CDR1 is MNHEY and CDR2 SVGAGI. The DNA for the CDR3 is TGTGCCAGCAGGGAGGGACAGGGGGCTTCCTATGGCTACACCTTC. This sequence encodes CASREGQGASYGYTF.

In the case of this clone: The junction departs from the called germline gene at one end, perhaps through a read error. The rearrangement joins TRBV19 to TRBJ2-5, with 7 bases aligning to TRBD2. The CDR3 is 14 residues long. Germline V gene sequence: CDR1 LNHDA, CDR2 SQIVND (reference sequence). The CDR3 spells CASSPPGAIAGPHF. The CDR3, as DNA: TGTGCCAGTAGTCCCCCCGGGGCGATAGCGGGTCCCCACTTC.

The chain couples TRBV5-6 to TRBJ2-1; 12 bases line up with TRBD2. The CDR3 covers 14 residues. V was pared by 2 bases and J by 9 bases, with 3 bases of the junction left unmatched. Germline V CDR1 and CDR2: SGHDT, YYEEEE. This CDR3 reads CASSLVLAGGEQFF. CDR3 sequence (DNA): TGTGCCAGCAGCTTAGTACTAGCGGGAGGTGAGCAGTTCTTC.

The CDR3 nucleotides read TGTGCCAGCTCCCCGACTTTCAGCTCCTACGAGCAGTACTTC. Its translation: CASSPTFSSYEQYF. The chain recombines TRBV27 with TRBJ2-5; D is uncertain. The closer fit of TRBJ2-7 to the DNA end suggests the J call may be wrong. Germline-derived CDR1 and CDR2 are MNHEY and SMNVEV (reference sequence). The CDR3 covers 14 residues.

The V and J genes are TRBV4-1 and TRBJ1-1; TRBD1 matches at 7 bases. Looked up from germline, CDR1 is MGHRA and CDR2 is YSYEKL. Trimming took 4 bases from V and 0 from J; bases not matched to a gene: 14. This CDR3 contains 18 residues. CDR3 sequence (DNA): TGCGCCAGCAGCCTTACACCGGGACAGAGATATATGAACACTGAAGCTTTCTTT. It yields the protein CASSLTPGQRYMNTEAFF.

The chain has TRBV5-1 and TRBJ1-2; the match to TRBD1 covers 7 bases. The V gene's germline CDR1 is SGHRS and CDR2 YFSETQ. Unmatched junction bases numbered 13, after V lost 4 bases and J lost 4 bases. The CDR3 covers 16 residues. CDR3 sequence: CASSPGGAGGGYGYTF. The CDR3 DNA follows: TGCGCCAGCAGCCCCGGTGGGGCAGGGGGTGGCTATGGCTACACCTTC. The full variable domain, in which reference TRBV5-1 and TRBJ1-2 provide the parts outside the CDR3, is KAGVTQTPRYLIKTRGQQVTLSCSPISGHRSVSWYQQTPGQGLQFLFEYFSETQRNKGNFPGRFSGRQFSNSRSEMNVSTLELGDSALYLCASSPGGAGGGYGYTFGSGTRLTVV.

The chain joins TRBV19 to TRBJ1-5; TRBD1 matches at 7 bases. Germline CDR1 is LNHDA and CDR2 is SQIVND (reference sequence). The CDR3 extends over 15 amino acids. The V and J ends lost 6 bases and 0 bases, in that order; junction bases with no gene match: 5. The CDR3 DNA reads TGTGCCAGTAGGCGACAGGGATATAGCAATCAGCCCCAGCATTTT. It is translated as CASRRQGYSNQPQHF.

This sequence joins TRBV30 and TRBJ1-1, with D possibly matching TRBD1 (6 bases). V lost 0 bases to trimming and J lost 5 bases, with 13 bases between them. Looked up from germline, CDR1 is GTSNPN and CDR2 is SVGIG (reference sequence). The CDR3 totals 14 residues. The CDR3 region is CAWSVLRGRTEAFF. For the CDR3, the DNA is TGTGCCTGGAGTGTACTCAGGGGTCGGACTGAAGCTTTCTTT.

The V call is TRBV10-3, the J call TRBJ1-2; D possibly corresponds to TRBD1 (5 bases). V was pared by 2 bases and J by 5 bases, with 15 bases between. Germline V gene sequence: CDR1 ENHRY, CDR2 SYGVKD. The CDR3 consists of 15 residues. CDR3 in amino acids: CAISEQTGTPYGYTF. CDR3 nucleotides: TGTGCCATCAGTGAGCAGACCGGGACTCCATATGGCTACACCTTC.

The chain carries TRBV7-9 and TRBJ1-2; D ambiguous. Germline-derived CDR1 and CDR2 are SEHNR and FQNEAQ (reference sequence). Between the trimmed V and J ends, which lost 5 bases and 4 bases, there was a span of 11 bases. This CDR3 contains 13 residues. The CDR3 DNA reads as TGTGCCAGCAGCCTTGGACTGGTCTATGGCTACACCTTC. It yields the protein CASSLGLVYGYTF.

The chain recombines TRBV5-1 with TRBJ2-3; D might be TRBD2 (6 bases). Germline values: CDR1 SGHRS, CDR2 YFSETQ. V lost 0 bases and J 7 bases, leaving 9 bases between the germline ends. The CDR3 has 13 amino acids. As DNA, the CDR3 is TGCGCCAGCAGCTTGGAACTAGCCCATACGCAGTATTTT. Its translation is CASSLELAHTQYF.

This clone has just a few counts. The J gene is TRBJ1-2, the V gene TRBV5-1; no reliable D call. CDR1 and CDR2 (germline): SGHRS, YFSETQ. This CDR3 comprises 12 residues. Trimming pared 5 bases from V and 4 bases from J, leaving 9 bases between. The CDR3 is CASSYDIYGYTF. In DNA form, the CDR3 reads TGCGCCAGCAGTTACGACATCTATGGCTACACCTTC.